The 12 T cell receptor beta chains listed next were all sequenced from one sample in a study of CD8+CD57+ T cells in acquired aplastic anemia. TCR beta VDJ combinations and CDR3 sequences were profiled from genomic DNA. TCRdb re-called the reads with MiXCR, one entry per CDR3 protein. The sample includes about 240,000 distinct CDR3 sequences, approximately 50% of them seen just once. Flow cytometry had shown expanded CD8+CD57+ cells in the patients chosen for sequencing. Sample: sorted CD4+, CD8+, or CD8+CD57+ T cells (not recorded which) from PBMCs. These receptors were obtained from a human donor with aplastic anemia.

This clonotype was found many times. This chain links TRBV5-6 with TRBJ2-5, with D perhaps TRBD2 (5 bases). Trimming took off 0 bases at V and 5 bases at J, with 8 bases between the two ends. This CDR3 contains 13 residues. Per the germline V gene, CDR1 is SGHDT and CDR2 is YYEEEE. The CDR3 sequence is CASSLVGKETQYF. CDR3 DNA sequence: TGTGCCAGCAGCTTGGTCGGGAAGGAGACCCAGTACTTC.

In this sample, this clonotype turned up a few times. The V gene is TRBV27, the J gene TRBJ2-1; no reliable D call. The CDR3 runs 12 residues. Germline V gives CDR1 MNHEY, CDR2 SMNVEV (reference sequence). With 3 bases removed from V and 5 bases from J, the gap between germline ends came to 5 bases. CDR3 loop: CASSFGNNEQFF. DNA of the CDR3: TGTGCCAGCAGTTTCGGAAACAATGAGCAGTTCTTC.

The chain couples TRBV15 to TRBJ2-1; 7 bases are a match to TRBD1. The CDR3 is 15 residues long. Germline CDR1 reads LNHNV; CDR2 reads YYDKDF (reference sequence). V dropped 2 bases and J dropped 9; count of bases not matched to a gene: 10. The CDR3 sequence is CATSRPGQPSLEQFF. The CDR3 DNA follows: TGTGCCACCAGCAGACCGGGACAGCCCTCTCTTGAGCAGTTCTTC.

The chain is built from TRBV15 and TRBJ2-3; 9 nucleotides align to TRBD1. Germline loops: CDR1 LNHNV, CDR2 YYDKDF (reference sequence). With 3 bases clipped from V and 11 bases from J, the junction kept 12 bases outside the gene matches. The CDR3 totals 15 residues. CDR3 loop: CATSSRTGVNNEQYF. DNA of the CDR3: TGTGCCACCAGCAGTAGGACAGGGGTGAACAATGAGCAGTATTTT.

For this clonotype: A junction boundary mismatches the germline segment, possibly from a read error. The chain combines TRBV5-1 with TRBJ2-2; D tentatively reads TRBD1 or TRBD2 (6 bases each). There are 18 residues in the CDR3. Looked up from germline, CDR1 is SGHRS and CDR2 is YFSETQ. In DNA form, the CDR3 reads TGCGCCTGCAGCTTGGTTGTCGGGAGAGGGGGTGACACCGGGGAGCTGTTTTTT. The encoded protein is CACSLVVGRGGDTGELFF.

Only a few counts were recorded for this clonotype. The J gene is TRBJ1-1, the V gene TRBV30; D possibly corresponds to TRBD1 (6 bases). The ends were cut back, 0 bases at V and 1 base at J, with 9 bases in the middle. This CDR3 has 14 residues. Germline V gene data show CDR1 as GTSNPN and CDR2 as SVGIG (reference sequence). The CDR3 region is CAWSVSGQNTEAFF. For the CDR3, the DNA is TGTGCCTGGAGTGTATCGGGACAGAACACTGAAGCTTTCTTT.

This chain uses TRBV24-1 with TRBJ1-6; weak D call: TRBD1 (5 bases). The CDR3 consists of 14 residues. Per germline, CDR1 KGHDR and CDR2 SFDVKD. The V and J ends lost 4 bases and 6 bases respectively, with 9 bases between them. The CDR3 sequence is CATSDAGFNSPLHF. CDR3 nucleotide sequence: TGTGCCACCAGTGACGCAGGGTTTAATTCACCCCTCCACTTT.

This clonotype was counted a few times. One end of the junction is discordant with germline, which a read error may explain. V is TRBV6-1 and J is TRBJ2-6, with D hard to call. Germline CDR1 reads MNHNS; CDR2 reads SASEGT. There are 13 residues in the CDR3. CDR3 protein: CASSQAGANVLTF. The DNA of the CDR3 is TGTGCCAGCAGTCAAGCGGGGGCCAACGTCCTGACTTTC.

This rearrangement joins TRBV7-6 to TRBJ2-3, with 10 nucleotides matching TRBD2. The CDR3 extends over 16 amino acids. V shed 1 base and J 4 bases; nucleotides not matched to a gene: 5. CDR1 is SGHVS and CDR2 is FNYEAQ in the germline V gene. This CDR3 reads CASSLEVAGGSDTQYF. CDR3 nucleotide sequence: TGTGCCAGCAGCTTAGAGGTAGCGGGGGGCTCAGATACGCAGTATTTT.

There are a few counts of this clonotype. This sequence joins TRBV5-8 and TRBJ1-3; TRBD1 matches at 8 bases. Germline V CDR1 and CDR2: SGHTS, YDEGEE. J gave up 0 bases and V 0 bases, and 8 bases lay outside the gene matches. CDR3 length: 18 residues. The CDR3 region has the DNA TGTGCCAGCAGCTTGGCGGGACAGGTCCGCTACTCTGGAAACACCATATATTTT. Its protein product is CASSLAGQVRYSGNTIYF.

In regard to this clonotype: An end of the junction does not agree with germline; a read error may underlie this. The V gene is TRBV10-3, the J gene TRBJ2-4; perhaps TRBD2 as D (6 bases). The CDR3 has 13 amino acids. CDR1 is ENHRY, CDR2 SYGVKD, per germline. The CDR3 loop reads CASSTHGGNIQYF. DNA of the CDR3: TGTGCCAGCAGTACCCACGGAGGGAACATTCAGTACTTC.

In its sample, this clonotype was seen a few times. The CDR3 ends on some other residue instead of the conserved phenylalanine or tryptophan, so this is likely a read error. The DNA is left out, because the CDR3 cannot be placed on it with certainty; the CDR3 is given as TCRdb lists it. The V call is TRBV13, the J call TRBJ1-3. 9 amino acids form the CDR3, both terminal residues included. Germline V gives CDR1 PRHDT, CDR2 FYEKMQ (reference sequence). This CDR3 reads CASSLQGRT.